The rows below give T cell receptor beta chains drawn from one sample of a study of blood T cell repertoires in COVID-19. Here immunoSEQ multiplex PCR was the method, and the copy in TCRdb shows in-frame clones only, minus some. Among over 200,000 clones listed, approximately 84% were seen once. What was sequenced was PBMCs or T cells enriched from blood (not recorded which). The source is a man between 60 and 75 years old who had recovered from COVID-19. CDR3s include the opening cysteine and the closing phenylalanine or tryptophan. The D gene is left open where the match is weak. Size is stated for part of the rows, as once, few or many counts, or as a class when the clone is expanded.

TRBJ2-2 - TRBV14 TRBD1 TGTGCCAGCAGTAAAACAGGGGGCTGGACCGGGGAGCTGTTTTTT CASSKTGGWTGELFF
TRBJ1-1 - TRBV6-5 - TGTGCCAGCAGGGTTGGAGTGCTATGGACTGAAGCTTTCTTT CASRVGVLWTEAFF
TRBJ1-5 - TRBV4-3 - TGCGCCAGCAGCCAAGATCAGGATAGCAATCAGCCCCAGCATTTT CASSQDQDSNQPQHF
TRBJ2-1 - TRBV6-5 TRBD1 TGTGCCAGCAGCCAGGGACAGAGCTCCTACAATGAGCAGTTCTTC CASSQGQSSYNEQFF
TRBJ1-2 - TRBV7-2 - TGTGCCAGCAGCCCAGGTCCTGACTATGGCTACACCTTC CASSPGPDYGYTF
TRBJ2-5 - TRBV9 TRBD2 TGTGCCAGCAGCACCGAGGGGAGGGGTGGAGAGACCCAGTACTTC CASSTEGRGGETQYF
TRBJ1-1 - TRBV3-1/TRBV3-2 - TGTGCCAGCAGCCCTACCGGGAGGGCCAGAACTGAAGCTTTCTTT CASSPTGRARTEAFF
TRBJ1-2 - TRBV19 TRBD1 TGTGCCAGTACCCGGACAGGAAATAACTATGGCTACACCTTC CASTRTGNNYGYTF
TRBJ1-4 - TRBV5-1 TRBD1 TGCGCCAGCAGTGCCGGACAGGCGTGGAATGAAAAACTGTTTTTT CASSAGQAWNEKLFF
TRBJ1-1 - TRBV14 TRBD1 TGTGCCAGCAGCCAAGCGGCGTGGCAGGGGGCCCGAAACACTGAAGCTTTCTTT CASSQAAWQGARNTEAFF
TRBJ1-4 - TRBV7-6 TRBD1 TGTGCCAGCAGCAAGACAGGGGATAATGAAAAACTGTTTTTT CASSKTGDNEKLFF
TRBJ1-5 - TRBV6-5 - TGTGCCATTGGGGGGGCCTGGCCCCAGCATTTT CAIGGAWPQHF
TRBJ2-5 - TRBV9 TRBD2 TGTGCCAGCAGCGTAGGTCCAGCGGGGGGTGGCGAGACCCAGTACTTC CASSVGPAGGGETQYF
TRBJ2-7 few TRBV19 - TGTGCCAGTAGTAATTCCAACCCAGGCAGACGCGAGTACGAGCAGTACTTC CASSNSNPGRREYEQYF
TRBJ2-7 - TRBV24-1 TRBD1 TGTGCCACCAGTGATCCCGGACAGGGGGCCTCCTACGAGCAGTACTTC CATSDPGQGASYEQYF
TRBJ1-1 - TRBV10-3 - TGTGCCATCAGGGGGGGGGAGAAGGCGACTGAAGCTTTCTTT CAIRGGEKATEAFF
TRBJ2-7 - TRBV7-2 - TGTGCCAGCAGCTTAGTTGGGCTCTACGAGCAGTACTTC CASSLVGLYEQYF
TRBJ2-7 once TRBV6-5 - TGTGCCAGCAGTACCCCTCCGGGAGAGCAGTACTTC CASSTPPGEQYF
TRBJ2-1 - TRBV20-1 TRBD2 TGCAGTGCTAGTGTAGCGGGGGGGATGGGCTCCTACAATGAGCAGTTCTTC CSASVAGGMGSYNEQFF
TRBJ1-1 - TRBV18 - TGTGCCAGCTCACCACCGGGAGGGGGCACTGAAGCTTTCTTT CASSPPGGGTEAFF
TRBJ1-1 - TRBV24-1 - TGTGCCACCAGAGTCTTTCAAGGCGGGAATGAAGCTTTCTTT CATRVFQGGNEAFF